This T cell receptor (beta chain) originates from a study of human T cells and chemical hapten exposure. Study in general: Readings were taken at 6 days from patch tests that had applied 0.01% DPC to the upper back.

V was trimmed by 1 base and J by 8 bases, leaving 17 bases between them. Germline CDR1 KGHDR, CDR2 SFDVKD. CDR3 length: 16 amino acids. In its sample, this clonotype was seen many times. Separate cDNA molecules received unique molecular identifiers, which the library attached to them. In the authors' workflow: Per sample, the median was around 96,000 TCRs, with values from approximately 25,000 to 650,000. TCRdb re-called the RACE reads through MiXCR, storing one row per CDR3 protein. The V and J calls and clone size come from TCRdb's table, not from the authors' own analysis. The top ten hold around 2.5% of the sample, which has more than 250,000 distinct CDR3 sequences, over 8% seen once. The time point was: pre-sensitization, week 0. Documented treatment: therapeutic diphenylcyclopropenone sensitization with weekly scalp DPC. Total RNA was isolated from whole blood that had not been fractionated.

Sequences were derived from whole blood, sampled in connection with sensitization to the hapten diphenylcyclopropenone (DPC). The sequence derives from a woman aged 35 to 49 with alopecia areata. Some clones in this sample may be carry-over from other donors' samples. The chain recombines TRBV24-1 with TRBJ2-1; D may correspond to TRBD1 or TRBD2 (6 bases each). The DNA for the CDR3 is TGTGCCACCAGTGATTTAAGCTTCGGGGGCAAGGATGAGCAGTTCTTC. This translates into CATSDLSFGGKDEQFF.